In its sample, the clone carrying this T cell receptor (beta chain) was seen a few times. This record belongs to a study of CD8 T cells in ankylosing spondylitis. TCRdb fed the 5' RACE reads into MiXCR, producing one record per CDR3 protein. The data contain roughly 150,000 distinct CDR3 sequences, around a tenth of them seen just once; the ten biggest clones take up around 15%. Sequenced input: blood, either unsorted or a sorted T cell fraction (not recorded which). The receptor's source is a female donor with ankylosing spondylitis or in good health (not recorded which).

The CDR3 DNA is TGTGCCAGCAGCAAAGGACAGTTTAATTCACCCCTCCACTTT. Protein sequence: CASSKGQFNSPLHF. This sequence joins TRBV21-1 and TRBJ1-6; TRBD1, as called in the table, went unchecked against the DNA. TRBV21-1 is assigned pseudogene status. The CDR3 is 14 residues long.